This T cell receptor beta chain was captured by sequencing in a study of vaccination and CD4 T cells after COVID-19 (dated by TCRdb to 2022 to 2024). In terms of the full investigation: SARS-CoV-2 positivity had been established in the convalescent patients by nasal swab PCR, and mild disease was recorded in under ten of these patients and severe disease in one. The spike-specific CD4+ TCR repertoire was compared before and after mRNA vaccination in approximately ten COVID-19 convalescent patients and a handful of infection-naive healthy vaccine recipients. For stimulating the cultures, overlapping spike peptide pools were used, derived from SARS-CoV-2 as well as from the common cold coronaviruses HCoV-NL63, HCoV-OC43 and HCoV-229E. The convalescent cohort included six males and four females, with two Hispanic individuals, seven Caucasians, two Asians and one multiracial person. Post-vaccine blood samples were obtained a median of about 72 days after the second vaccine dose, with a range of about 12 to 241 days. Post-COVID blood samples were collected from convalescent patients a median of around 100 days after diagnosis, with a range of roughly 35 to 180 days. Control cultures used a CEFX viral epitope pool as positive control, an HIV-1 Nef peptide pool as negative control, or no peptide. Two doses of either the Pfizer-BioNTech BNT162b2 vaccine (n=8) or the Moderna mRNA-1273 vaccine (n=2) were administered to participants.

The treatment or condition tag for this specimen amounts to: roughly 11-day PBMC culture with coronavirus spike peptide pools or control peptides (ViraFEST assay). To expand antigen-specific T cells with peptide pools and then pick out the expanded clonotypes through TCR sequencing, the study relied on the ViraFEST assay. The positive SARS-CoV-2 PCR tests of the convalescent patients were dated from March to December 2020, before the Alpha, Beta and Delta variants emerged in the United States. Each well held about 2 million PBMCs cultured in IMDM containing around 5% human AB serum and about 10 IU/ml IL-2, with about 9.1 ug/ml peptide pools added. On days 3 and 7, half of the culture medium was replaced with fresh IL-2-containing medium. After 10 days of culture, CD4+ T cells were isolated by negative selection using the EasySep CD4+ T cell isolation kit. Ficoll-Paque Plus gradient centrifugation was used to isolate PBMCs from whole blood, and the isolated PBMCs were then either used fresh or cryopreserved at -140C. Culture conditions were generally each tested in triplicate wells.

In the germline V gene, CDR1 corresponds to KGHDR and CDR2 to SFDVKD. V is trimmed back by 8 bases and J by 5 bases, and the junction contains 4 bases that no gene match accounts for. The CDR3 spans 14 residues, from the cysteine through the phenylalanine. Only CDR3 DNA remains: 42 bases, in frame from the first base. The method was PCR. DNA from cultured CD4+ T cells underwent TCR sequencing with the Oncomine TCR Beta short-read assay at the Johns Hopkins FTIC core. Genomic DNA was extracted from the cultured CD4+ T cells with the QIAamp micro DNA kit. Oncomine TCR Beta libraries from cultured CD4+ T cells were pooled using unique dual indexes and sequenced on an Illumina iSeq 100. The authors processed their data as follows. Non-productive sequences were removed, and CDR3s not starting with C, not ending with F or W, or shorter than 7 amino acids were discarded. Antigen-specific clonotypes were identified using the MANAFEST web application through comparison of peptide-stimulated wells with reference and other culture wells. For a clone to be called positive, the clone needed an FDR below 0.05, an odds ratio above 5, and a productive frequency above 0.1% in at least two of three replicate wells. Clonotypes that were significantly expanded in both SARS-CoV-2 spike wells and at least one common cold coronavirus spike condition were defined as cross-reactive. Similarity between CDR3 sequences was evaluated in R version 3.6.1 using Levenshtein distances (stringdist) and unrooted phylogenetic trees (ape). In TCRdb, the public reads were trimmed at Q25 with fastp and aligned with MiXCR, with productive beta chains retained. Entries that share a CDR3 protein sequence are merged under the most common genes and DNA. The V and J calls and clone size come from TCRdb's table, not from the authors' own analysis. The sample table records fewer than 15,000 distinct CDR3 sequences; 45% to 60% of these occur just once. Approximately 24% of the sample comes from the top ten.

Overall study results and their limits: In convalescent patients, a median approximately 90% of post-vaccine SARS-CoV-2-reactive clones were detected only after vaccination, suggesting vaccine-specific priming. An increase in the median number of SARS-CoV-2-reactive clonotypes from 20 to 25 after infection to 38 after vaccination was observed, but the change was not found to be significant. Only a relatively small number of convalescent patients were included in the study, and early timepoints following natural infection were not analyzed. In convalescent patients, nearly all vaccine-specific clones (304 of 307) were found to be mono-reactive for SARS-CoV-2 spike rather than cross-reactive with common cold coronaviruses.

A word on this clonotype: Its binding antigen is unknown. Base qualities are not at hand, and no much larger clone is one base apart.

The sequenced sample consisted of CD4+ T cells from blood, cultured in vitro. This TCR was sampled from a human donor who had recovered from COVID-19. The chain is assembled from TRBV24-1 and TRBJ1-5; the junction holds 11 bases that match TRBD1. The DNA is TGTGCCACCAAAGGACAGGGGGCAGATCAGCCCCAGCATTTT. Its protein product is CATKGQGADQPQHF.